The subject of this entry is one T cell receptor beta chain. This clonotype was seen many times. No cognate antigen has been identified for it. The input lacks base qualities; no much larger clone sits a single base away. Memory CD4+ T cells were isolated as CD4+CD45RO+CD25- cells. Tregs, naive and memory CD4+ T cells from tumor, blood and ipsilateral draining lymph nodes of a few breast cancer patients underwent full-length TCR alpha and beta sequencing. Tumor tissue and lymph nodes obtained by ipsilateral axillary dissection were perfused with PBS, cut into small pieces and digested using collagenase I and hyaluronidase. Ficoll density gradient centrifugation was used to isolate mononuclear cells from lymph nodes or from 50 ml of peripheral blood. FACS confirmed that the sorted cell populations were more than 90% pure. Full-length TCR variable regions were amplified by 5' RACE PCR with constant-region reverse primers, and semi-nested PCR with Nested Universal Primer A was subsequently performed. Using the ReliaPrep RNA Cell Miniprep System, total RNA was extracted, and the SMARTer RACE 5'/3' Kit was then used to reverse transcribe the RNA into 5'RACE-ready cDNA. Full-length TCR alpha and beta libraries were barcoded with multiplex adaptors and sequenced on an Illumina MiSeq. As for the original processing: For each of nine subset-tissue groups, sequencing data from the five patients were combined, and the groups were compared by unsupervised clustering of TCR gene usage. The Morisita-Horn index, with shared sequences weighted by their contribution to each repertoire, was used to calculate repertoire similarity. The public reads were reanalyzed by TCRdb: fastp trimming at Q25, MiXCR alignment, in-frame beta chains only. Entries are consolidated by CDR3 protein sequence, retaining the most common genes and DNA. TCRdb's processing, not the authors' own work, is the source of the V and J calls. This sample comprises under 7,000 distinct CDR3 sequences, about 28% of them detected only once. Together, the top ten hold 7.3% of the sample.

This specimen belongs to a study (dated by TCRdb to about 2015). Describing the broader study: The study set out to test whether tumor-infiltrating Tregs in breast cancer get recruited from blood Tregs or are instead converted in situ from other CD4+ T cell subsets. General conclusions and limits of the study: Validation in the larger cohort was restricted to a single TCR beta V-J rearrangement rather than whole repertoires. The TCR alpha and beta sequences of tumor-infiltrating Tregs showed the greatest overlap with tumor naive CD4+ T cells, followed by blood naive CD4+ T cells. Tumor memory CD4+ T cell TCR gene usage clustered with blood and lymph node memory CD4+ cells and lymph node naive CD4+ cells.

The germline V gene (reference sequence) yields LGHDT for CDR1 and YNNKEL for CDR2. The CDR3 runs 13 residues from the cysteine to the phenylalanine. Kept here is only the CDR3 DNA, which spans 39 bases and is read in frame from base 1. V is pruned by 4 bases and J by 7 bases, leaving 5 bases of the junction without a gene match. This TCR came from a female donor with breast cancer. The rearranged segments are TRBV3-1 and TRBJ1-1; 8 central nucleotides agree with TRBD1. Sample: memory CD4+ T cells sorted from a lymph node. The cell subset or site tag for this specimen amounts to: memory CD4+ T cells, CD4+CD45RO+CD25-. The CDR3 corresponds to CASSRPGQDEAFF. The nucleotides read TGTGCCAGCAGCCGGCCGGGACAGGATGAAGCTTTCTTT.